These 16 T cell receptor beta chains were all obtained from the same sample, sequenced in a study of cytotoxic CD8 clonotypes in ibrutinib-treated CLL. TCRdb's table, derived via immunoSEQ multiplex PCR, lists solely in-frame clones and lacks some. The sample carries over 200,000 clones, about 75% recorded once. Sequenced here: PBMCs, sampled after 12 months of ibrutinib treatment. Every receptor here comes from a human donor with chronic lymphocytic leukemia.

The chain carries TRBV5-5 and TRBJ1-1; a weak D match, TRBD1 (5 bases). Per germline, CDR1 SGHKS and CDR2 YYEKEE (reference sequence). Trimming shortened V by 1 base and J by 0 bases, and 7 bases separated the two germline ends. The CDR3 length is 14 residues. For the CDR3, the DNA is TGTGCCAGCAGCTTGCAGGGTATGAACACTGAAGCTTTCTTT. Its translation: CASSLQGMNTEAFF.

The V gene is TRBV6-1, the J gene TRBJ1-5; D not resolved. This CDR3 is built from 13 residues. CDR1 is MNHNS and CDR2 is SASEGT in the germline V gene. V lost 4 bases and J 0 bases, leaving 4 bases between the germline ends. The DNA of the CDR3 is TGTGCCAGCAGTGGGTATAGCAATCAGCCCCAGCATTTT. Translating gives CASSGYSNQPQHF.

The chain couples TRBV30 to TRBJ1-3; TRBD1 is a possible D gene (5 bases). The CDR3 has 15 residues. CDR1 and CDR2 (germline): GTSNPN, SVGIG (reference sequence). The germline V and J ends were trimmed by 0 bases and 0 bases, with 9 bases remaining between them. In DNA form, the CDR3 reads TGTGCCTGGAGTGTTATGGGGGGCTCTGGAAACACCATATATTTT. Amino acids: CAWSVMGGSGNTIYF. The whole variable domain, remainder taken from reference TRBV30 and TRBJ1-3, is SQTIHQWPATLVQPVGSPLSLECTVEGTSNPNLYWYRQAAGRGLQLLFYSVGIGQISSEVPQNLSASRPQDRQFILSSKKLLLSDSGFYLCAWSVMGGSGNTIYFGEGSWLTVV.

This sequence joins TRBV5-8 and TRBJ1-1; 7 bases are a match to TRBD1. With V trimmed by 4 bases and J by 0 bases, 3 bases remained unmatched. The CDR3 has 14 residues. Germline V gene sequence: CDR1 SGHTS, CDR2 YDEGEE. CDR3 protein: CASSPGQVNTEAFF. The CDR3 DNA reads TGTGCCAGCAGCCCCGGACAGGTGAACACTGAAGCTTTCTTT.

This clone has more than one count but fewer than ten. V and J are TRBV6-5 and TRBJ1-5, with D perhaps TRBD1 (6 bases). V dropped 7 bases and J dropped 7 bases, with 14 bases sitting between them. CDR3 length: 13 amino acids. Looked up from germline, CDR1 is MNHEY and CDR2 is SVGAGI. In nucleotides, the CDR3 is TGTGCCAGCACCGGGGGGGCTGGGCAGCCCCAGCATTTT. Encoded protein: CASTGGAGQPQHF.

This clone was detected only once. The junction and the germline gene differ at one end; a read error may be behind it. V usage is TRBV27 and J usage is TRBJ1-1; 8 bases map to TRBD1. Germline values: CDR1 MNHEY, CDR2 SMNVEV (reference sequence). The CDR3 runs 13 residues. The CDR3 region has the DNA TGTGCCAGCAGTCTATCACAGGGGGTTGAAGCTTTCTTT. Translating gives CASSLSQGVEAFF.

The chain uses TRBV29-1 and TRBJ1-2; D unresolved. The length of the CDR3 is 12 residues. Germline V gene data show CDR1 as SQVTM and CDR2 as ANQGSEA. Trimming cost V 4 bases and J 5 bases, with 11 bases left between them. CDR3 in amino acids: CSVASAFYGYTF. For the CDR3, the DNA is TGCAGCGTTGCGTCGGCGTTTTATGGCTACACCTTC.

This chain joins TRBV5-1 and TRBJ2-7; D may be TRBD1 (6 bases). Trimming took off 4 bases at V and 0 bases at J, with 11 bases between the two ends. The CDR3 runs 14 residues. The V gene's germline CDR1 is SGHRS and CDR2 YFSETQ. CDR3 region: CASSAGQSSYEQYF. In DNA form, the CDR3 reads TGCGCCAGCAGCGCAGGACAGAGCTCCTACGAGCAGTACTTC. The variable domain in full, with the rest retrieved from reference TRBV5-1 and TRBJ2-7, is KAGVTQTPRYLIKTRGQQVTLSCSPISGHRSVSWYQQTPGQGLQFLFEYFSETQRNKGNFPGRFSGRQFSNSRSEMNVSTLELGDSALYLCASSAGQSSYEQYFGPGTRLTVT.

The rearrangement joins TRBV6-5 to TRBJ1-1; weak D call: TRBD1 (5 bases). The CDR3 extends over 13 amino acids. V was trimmed by 6 bases and J by 8 bases, leaving 16 bases between them. CDR1 MNHEY and CDR2 SVGAGI come from the germline V gene. The CDR3 protein is CASSRPRGGEAFF. The CDR3 DNA follows: TGTGCCAGCAGCCGACCCCGGGGCGGGGAAGCTTTCTTT.

V gene TRBV9 combines with J gene TRBJ2-7; D is perhaps TRBD1 or TRBD2 (5 bases each). V was cut by 0 bases and J by 2 bases, with 9 bases left in between. The length of the CDR3 is 14 residues. CDR1 and CDR2 (germline): SGDLS, YYNGEE. CDR3 loop: CASSVGGRTYEQYF. The CDR3 DNA is TGTGCCAGCAGCGTAGGGGGACGCACCTACGAGCAGTACTTC.

This clone came up a few times. This rearrangement joins TRBV9 to TRBJ2-5; 8 bases agree with TRBD2. CDR1 is SGDLS and CDR2 is YYNGEE in the germline V gene. This CDR3 is 15 amino acids long. Germline trimming cut 4 bases from V and 4 bases from J; bases unmatched to any gene: 9. CDR3 sequence reads: CASSTHSGAGETQYF. CDR3 DNA sequence: TGTGCCAGCAGCACCCATAGCGGGGCGGGAGAGACCCAGTACTTC.

The chain couples TRBV6-5 to TRBJ2-7; 7 bases are a match to TRBD1. Germline V gene data show CDR1 as MNHEY and CDR2 as SVGAGI. CDR3 size: 14 residues. V shed 6 bases, J shed 3 bases, and the junction held 8 bases outside the gene matches. The CDR3 is CASRERDRIYEQYF. Here the CDR3 DNA reads TGTGCCAGCAGGGAAAGGGACAGAATCTACGAGCAGTACTTC.

Comment on this clone: One junction end does not reproduce the germline sequence, and a read error may be involved. V is TRBV7-7 and J is TRBJ2-3; TRBD2 is a possible D gene (6 bases). This CDR3 is 13 amino acids long. CDR1 is SSHAT and CDR2 is FNYEAQ in the germline V gene (reference sequence). In DNA form, the CDR3 reads TGTGCTAGCAAAGAGCGGGGCACAGATACGCAGTATTTT. As protein: CASKERGTDTQYF.

The chain recombines TRBV11-2 with TRBJ1-1; no reliable D call. V was clipped by 1 base and J by 2 bases, with 11 bases between them. Germline V lookup: CDR1 SGHAT, CDR2 FQNNGV. The CDR3 length is 15 residues. CDR3 bases: TGTGCCAGCAGCTTAGCGTCTGGCCGAAACACTGAAGCTTTCTTT. It codes for CASSLASGRNTEAFF.

In this sample, this clone turned up a few times. The chain has TRBV5-4 and TRBJ1-1; no definite D call. The CDR3 runs 15 residues. CDR1 SGHNT and CDR2 YYREEE come from the germline V gene (reference sequence). The V end lost 0 bases, the J end lost 2 bases, and 11 bases lay between the germline ends. CDR3 residues: CASSLERTINTEAFF. For the CDR3, the DNA is TGTGCCAGCAGCTTGGAACGGACGATCAACACTGAAGCTTTCTTT.

The chain links TRBV10-3 to TRBJ2-3; TRBD2 is a possible D gene (5 bases). V lost 8 bases, J lost 2 bases, and 11 bases lay in between. CDR3 size: 13 residues. CDR1 ENHRY and CDR2 SYGVKD come from the germline V gene. The CDR3: CAIRQRDTDTQYF. The CDR3 nucleotides read TGTGCCATCCGGCAACGGGACACAGATACGCAGTATTTT.